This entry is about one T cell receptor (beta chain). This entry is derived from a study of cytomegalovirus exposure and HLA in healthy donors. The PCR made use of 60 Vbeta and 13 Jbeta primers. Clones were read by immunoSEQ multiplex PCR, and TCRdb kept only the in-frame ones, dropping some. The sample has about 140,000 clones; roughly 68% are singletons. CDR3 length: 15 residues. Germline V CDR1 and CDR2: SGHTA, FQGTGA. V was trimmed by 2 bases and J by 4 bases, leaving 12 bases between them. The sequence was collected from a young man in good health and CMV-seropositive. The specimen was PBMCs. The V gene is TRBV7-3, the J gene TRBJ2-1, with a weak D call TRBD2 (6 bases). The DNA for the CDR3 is TGTGCCAGCAGCTTAGGAGGGAACCCTTACAATGAGCAGTTCTTC. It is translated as CASSLGGNPYNEQFF.